One T cell receptor (beta chain) is described in this entry. The antigen it recognizes is unknown. No much larger clone is present one base from it, and per-base qualities are unavailable. This specimen belongs to a study of shared clonotypes between healthy human individuals (dated by TCRdb to between 2020 and 2021). For the study in its entirety: Three men and two women, aged 18 to 49 years, made up the cohort. Per donor, three plates each were used for CD4 naive and CD4 memory, two for CD8 naive, and one for CD8 memory. Libraries were prepared and TCR repertoires were sequenced by different laboratories using diverse techniques, in order to increase sequencing depth and limit assay-specific biases. To estimate repertoire size and how much clonotypes are shared between individuals, the study performed deep sequencing of blood TCR repertoires from roughly five healthy adults. Per donor, leukapheresis produced somewhere between about 0.94 and 9 billion PBMCs.

General study outcomes and caveats: Compared with non-shared clonotypes, clonotypes shared by all four sorted-subset donors had higher generation probabilities. Based on pairwise subsampling, the degree of clonotype sharing among donors was expected to be affected by sequencing depth. Estimated clonotype richness was generally larger for naive than for memory subsets. The small number of donors limited the genetic and exposure-history diversity represented. Across four donors, roughly 5.4% of naive CD4, 3% to 4% of naive CD8, about 2.3% of memory CD4, and roughly 0.4% of memory CD8 clonotypes were shared. Even with the large sequencing depth, rarefaction of the sorted-subset datasets indicated that sequencing was incomplete. Only blood was sampled, and tissue TCR repertoires likely differ from those in blood.

The CDR3, from cysteine to phenylalanine, totals 13 residues. Kept here is only the CDR3 DNA, which spans 39 bases and is read in frame from base 1. The germline V gene (reference sequence) yields LNHDA for CDR1 and SQIVND for CDR2. V is cut by 4 bases and J by 1 base, and the space between the germline ends is 7 bases. Using the deep immunoSEQ assay, TCR CDR3 regions were amplified from genomic DNA by multiplex PCR. For each cell subset, the extracted genomic DNA was distributed evenly across all wells of several immunoSEQ 96-well plates, and each plate served as one replicate. For sorted subsets, each replicate PCR was loaded with 150 to 250 ng genomic DNA, equivalent to some 27,000 T cell genomes. The purified libraries were quantified using a Qubit 3.0 fluorometer, sized with a Bioanalyzer 2100, and then quantified again using the KAPA Library Quantification kit. Each immunoSEQ 96-well plate was sequenced on its own single-read 150-cycle Illumina NextSeq 550 flow cell. The paper's processing steps were these. The immunoSEQ output contained only junctional sequences without quality scores, so filtering could not match that applied to full-length reads. To assign V/J genes and CDR3, sequences were annotated against IMGT germline references using PyIR, a Python wrapper for IgBLAST v1.9. Reads with weak V/J assignments (E-value above 1e-6), missing CDR3, stop codons, out-of-frame junctions, or ambiguous translated residues were removed. V3J clonotypes were defined by identical inferred V gene, J gene, and CDR3 amino acid sequence. Percentage overlap between repertoires was calculated by dividing the number of shared unique clonotypes by the size of the smaller repertoire. Repertoire richness was assessed with RTK rarefaction, the Chao1 estimator, and Recon v2.1 estimates of unobserved clonotypes. Generation probabilities were computed with OLGA for all TCRbeta clonotypes obtained by the gDNA method from four donors. TCRdb retrieved this table from immuneACCESS and kept in-frame rearrangements only. Not all clones are present; in checked studies, unresolved V genes account for under half, and no reason is known for the remainder. V, J and clone size were drawn from that table, and D and trimming were deduced from the DNA. Counted in this sample were about 120,000 clones; about 70% of them appeared once. The ten largest account for roughly 23% of the sample.

The donors were healthy, HIV-negative adults who had no recently reported acute infections or vaccinations. Every donor was a Caucasian adult residing in Nashville, Tennessee, USA. CD8 memory samples consisted of magnetically selected CD45RO+ cells combined with CCR7-negative CD45RA+ effector memory (TemRA) cells. After blood collection by leukapheresis, PBMCs were isolated using Ficoll-Histopaque density gradient centrifugation and then cryopreserved in the vapor phase of liquid nitrogen. Purity and quantity of every magnetically sorted T cell population were checked by analytical flow cytometry. Genomic DNA was isolated from every sorted fraction and measured by UV absorbance on a Nanodrop 2000c.

The sample comprised memory CD8+ T cells sorted from blood. The cell subset or site label, read with the paper, signifies: CD45RO+ cells pooled with CCR7-negative TemRA cells. This receptor was obtained from a woman aged 25 to 39 in good health. The rearrangement combines TRBV19 with TRBJ1-1; the D gene remains uncertain. The DNA sequence is as follows: TGTGCCAGTAGTACAAGACGGAACACTGAAGCTTTCTTT. Translated, this is CASSTRRNTEAFF.